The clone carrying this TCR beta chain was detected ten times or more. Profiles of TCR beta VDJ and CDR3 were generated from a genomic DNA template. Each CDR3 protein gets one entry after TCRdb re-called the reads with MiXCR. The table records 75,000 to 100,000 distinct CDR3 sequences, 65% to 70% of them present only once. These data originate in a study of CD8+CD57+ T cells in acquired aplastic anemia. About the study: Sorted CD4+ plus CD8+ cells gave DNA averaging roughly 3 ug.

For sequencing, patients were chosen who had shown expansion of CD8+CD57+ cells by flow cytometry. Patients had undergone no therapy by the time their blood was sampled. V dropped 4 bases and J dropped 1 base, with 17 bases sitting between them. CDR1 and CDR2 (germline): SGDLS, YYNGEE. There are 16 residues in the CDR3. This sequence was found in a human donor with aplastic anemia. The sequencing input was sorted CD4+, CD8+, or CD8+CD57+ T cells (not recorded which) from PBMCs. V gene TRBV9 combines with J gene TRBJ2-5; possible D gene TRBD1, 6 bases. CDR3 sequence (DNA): TGTGCCAGCAGCCCTGGGGACATTGGAACCCAAGAGACCCAGTACTTC. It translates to CASSPGDIGTQETQYF.